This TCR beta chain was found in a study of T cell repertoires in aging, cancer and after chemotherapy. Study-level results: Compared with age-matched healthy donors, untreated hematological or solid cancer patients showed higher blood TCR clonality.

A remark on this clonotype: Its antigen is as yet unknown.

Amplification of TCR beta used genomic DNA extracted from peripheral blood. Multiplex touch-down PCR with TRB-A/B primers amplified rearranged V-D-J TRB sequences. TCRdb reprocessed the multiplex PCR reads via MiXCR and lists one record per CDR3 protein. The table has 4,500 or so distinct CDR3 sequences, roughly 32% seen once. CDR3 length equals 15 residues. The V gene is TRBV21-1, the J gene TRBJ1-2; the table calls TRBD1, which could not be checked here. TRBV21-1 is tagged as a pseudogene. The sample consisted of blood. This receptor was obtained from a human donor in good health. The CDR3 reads CASSKDRDRAYGYTF. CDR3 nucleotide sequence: TGTGCCAGCAGCAAAGACAGGGACAGGGCTTATGGCTACACCTTC.